Included here is one T cell receptor (beta chain) sequence, with context. This clonotype was picked up many times. The clone's antigen remains unknown. Base qualities are not recorded, but no much larger clone differs from it by a single base. The TCR beta CDR3 regions were amplified from the RNA transcripts. For the first round of RT-PCR on the TCR CDR3, the HTBI primer set was used together with the Qiagen OneStep RT-PCR kit. The libraries were constructed in a second round of multiplex PCR and then size-selected and purified. The libraries were sequenced on an Illumina HiSeq2000 using paired-end 100 bp reads. The authors processed their data as follows. SOAPnuke was used to process the raw data, throwing out any read that contained adapters or uncalled bases, had a mean Phred below 15, or lacked an exact constant-primer or identifier match. High-quality paired reads were merged with COPE v1.2.5, and unique nucleotide sequences were defined as clonotypes. Clonotypes were aligned to IMGT TRBV, TRBD and TRBJ reference segments using MiTCR v1.1. The analysis was restricted to V-J combinations with a frequency above 0.0001, which together covered just over 98% of the repertoires. A TCS score was defined as the ratio between F50 (clonal expansion) and ExV (chaos), using BLOSUM62-based TCRdist between CDR3 peptides within each V-J. Welch's t-statistics and random forest reduced around 550 V-J features to about 12, which were used in a naive Bayes classifier (R e1071). TCRdb trimmed public reads at Q25 via fastp, called clones via MiXCR and kept in-frame beta chains. Duplicate CDR3 protein sequences are folded into a single record with the most common DNA and genes. The V and J calls and clone size come from TCRdb's table, not from the authors' own analysis. This sample holds under 550,000 distinct CDR3 sequences; about 13% were observed only once. The ten top clones hold roughly 4.8% of the sample.

The junction shows trimming of 0 bases on V and 0 bases on J, plus 12 bases between the germline ends. Inclusive of the bounding cysteine and phenylalanine, the CDR3 is 16 residues long. The retained sequence is limited to the CDR3, 48 bases, with the frame set at the first base. From a lookup of the germline V gene (reference sequence), CDR1 and CDR2 are MNHNY and SVGAGI. A patient counted as having stable Graves' hyperthyroidism if no progression to ophthalmopathy occurred over 18 months of follow-up. Hyperthyroidism patients were aged 18 to 65 years and newly diagnosed, with disease duration of less than 2 months. The study excluded patients with uncontrolled infections, other autoimmune diseases, pregnancy or lactation. Diagnoses were based on clinical symptoms, serum thyroxine and TRAb, thyroid ultrasound and orbital computed tomography. Ficoll-Paque density gradient centrifugation was used to isolate PBMCs from about 10 ml of fresh peripheral blood. Total RNA was extracted with Trizol reagent, and quality was checked on an Agilent 2100 Bioanalyzer.

This sample was taken from a study of T cells in Graves' hyperthyroidism and ophthalmopathy (dated by TCRdb to about 2019). Notes on the research overall: Peripheral blood was collected at initial diagnosis, before any treatment. A discovery cohort of roughly 96 patients, about 40 with Graves' ophthalmopathy and 55 to 60 with stable Graves' hyperthyroidism, was used to find distinguishing TCR V-J signatures. Following sampling, methimazole starting at 30 mg daily was given to hyperthyroidism patients, and high-dose intravenous methylprednisolone was given to ophthalmopathy patients. In addition, the study compared T-cell repertoires in thyroid tissue and in blood from five to seven Graves' hyperthyroidism patients. The 85 to 100 discovery patients were randomly split 7:3 into training and test sets. Whether ophthalmopathy could be predicted prospectively was tested in an independent validation cohort made up of about 20 hyperthyroidism patients plus 17 patients who later progressed to ophthalmopathy. According to the paper, TCR Vbeta CDR3 sequencing was carried out on 135 peripheral blood samples, which came from fewer than 50 ophthalmopathy, approximately 78 hyperthyroidism and 17 progressor patients. Findings and caveats that apply to the study as a whole: Ophthalmopathy was separated from stable hyperthyroidism by a 13 V-J signature model, with over 85% sensitivity and around 81% specificity obtained in cross-validation and 80%/75% obtained in testing. In validation, the model predicted progression to ophthalmopathy a median of about 6.8 months before onset, with over 55% sensitivity and about 75% specificity. Blood samples also contained most of the expanded thyroid clonotypes (frequency above 0.001), which suggests that blood repertoires may reflect thyroid immune responses. Sample size was not statistically predetermined, and blinding of investigators to group allocation was not performed.

Specimen: blood. The rearranged chain carries TRBV6-6 and TRBJ2-7; the best D guess is TRBD2, with 5 bases matching. The TCR was taken from a woman aged 18-30 years with Graves' hyperthyroidism. The DNA is TGTGCCAGCAGTTACTCTGGTAGCGCCAGCTCCTACGAGCAGTACTTC. Its translation is CASSYSGSASSYEQYF.